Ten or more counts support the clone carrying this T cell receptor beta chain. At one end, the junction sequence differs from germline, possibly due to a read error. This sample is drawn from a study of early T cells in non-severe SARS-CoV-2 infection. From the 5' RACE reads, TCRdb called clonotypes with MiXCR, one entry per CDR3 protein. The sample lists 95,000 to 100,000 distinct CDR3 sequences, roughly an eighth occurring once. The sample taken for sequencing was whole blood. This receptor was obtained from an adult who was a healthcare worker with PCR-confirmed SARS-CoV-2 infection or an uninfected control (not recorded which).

CDR3 region: CSASLQLSNEKLFF. CDR3 DNA: TGCAGTGCTTCGTTACAGCTCTCTAATGAAAAACTTTTTTTT. The genes are TRBV20-1 and TRBJ1-4; D unresolved. CDR1 DFQATT and CDR2 SNEGSKA come from the germline V gene (reference sequence). The CDR3 covers 14 residues.